This record concerns one T cell receptor (beta chain) sequence. Antigen: not known. Repertoires were generated with immunoSEQ multiplex PCR, while TCRdb's copy carries only in-frame clones and drops some. The data hold 150,000 to 200,000 clones, with roughly 90% observed a single time. This sample is drawn from a study of cytomegalovirus exposure and HLA in healthy donors. Germline V gene sequence: CDR1 SQVTM, CDR2 ANQGSEA. Losses at the gene ends were 1 base for V and 4 bases for J; bases not matched to a gene: 3. The CDR3 is 13 residues long. Broader study findings: Rarity characterized most TCR sequences, yet some public TCRs appeared in many donors.

The sample was PBMCs. The TCR comes from a man younger than 35 in good health and CMV-seropositive. The chain recombines TRBV29-1 with TRBJ2-7; TRBD1 agrees at 8 bases. DNA of the CDR3: TGCAGCGTTGAAGGACAGGGGTTATACGAGCAGTACTTC. Protein product: CSVEGQGLYEQYF.